These 23 T cell receptor beta chains share one sample of origin, sequenced in a study of cytomegalovirus exposure and HLA in healthy donors. PCR was performed using 60 Vbeta and 13 Jbeta primers. Profiled with immunoSEQ multiplex PCR; TCRdb holds only in-frame clones, not every one. In the table there are some 250,000 clones, around 76% of which are singletons. Sequencing input: PBMCs. Receptors originate from a woman aged 35 to 49 in good health and CMV-seropositive.

This clone was seen once. The chain couples TRBV29-1 to TRBJ2-4, with TRBD2 identical over 9 bases. The CDR3 spans 11 residues. The germline V gene encodes CDR1 SQVTM and CDR2 ANQGSEA. The trim removed 7 bases at V and 16 bases at J, leaving 11 bases unmatched. The DNA of the CDR3 is TGCAGCGCCCTGACTAGCGGTGACCCATACTTC. This gives the protein CSALTSGDPYF.

This chain joins TRBV2 and TRBJ2-3; 11 bases match TRBD2. The CDR3 runs 15 residues. Germline trimming cut 6 bases from V and 3 bases from J; bases unmatched to any gene: 5. From germline, CDR1 is SNHLY and CDR2 FYNNEI. The CDR3 reads CASRPGTSGTDTQYF. DNA for the CDR3: TGTGCCAGCAGGCCCGGGACTAGCGGAACAGATACGCAGTATTTT.

The DNA of the CDR3 is TGTGCCAGCTCACCGGTCCGGACTCAAACAGATACGCAGTATTTT. This gives the protein CASSPVRTQTDTQYF. The chain is built from TRBV18 and TRBJ2-3, with D perhaps TRBD2 (5 bases). The CDR3 length is 15 residues. Deletions cut 3 bases from V and 3 bases from J, with 13 bases between. Germline V lookup: CDR1 KGHSH, CDR2 LQKENI.

The sample holds one count of this clone. This chain links TRBV30 with TRBJ2-3, with no clear D. CDR3 length equals 13 residues. Deletions cut 0 bases from V and 4 bases from J, with 8 bases between. Germline CDR1 reads GTSNPN; CDR2 reads SVGIG (reference sequence). The CDR3, as DNA: TGTGCCTGGAGTGTACGTAGTTCAGATACGCAGTATTTT. It encodes CAWSVRSSDTQYF.

The chain has TRBV4-1 and TRBJ2-2; 8 nucleotides line up with TRBD1. From germline, CDR1 is MGHRA and CDR2 YSYEKL. V lost 2 bases to trimming and J lost 9 bases; unmatched junction nucleotides: 17. This CDR3 is 18 amino acids long. The DNA for the CDR3 is TGCGCCAGCAGCCAACGCTTCACGACAGGGGTCCGCGATAGGGAGCTGTTTTTT. This encodes CASSQRFTTGVRDRELFF.

CDR3 sequence: CASSAGTSSDTQYF. As DNA, the CDR3 is TGTGCCAGCAGTGCCGGGACTAGCTCAGATACGCAGTATTTT. J is TRBJ2-3 and V is TRBV9; 9 nucleotides line up with TRBD2. This CDR3 region has 14 residues. V was pared by 5 bases and J by 4 bases, with 5 bases of the junction left unmatched. Germline V gene sequence: CDR1 SGDLS, CDR2 YYNGEE.

With regard to this clone: The junction and the germline gene differ at one end; a read error may be behind it. The chain combines TRBV7-7 with TRBJ2-2, with D possibly matching TRBD1 (6 bases). Germline CDR1 is SSHAT and CDR2 is FNYEAQ (reference sequence). The CDR3 runs 14 residues. CDR3 sequence: CASSSIQGTGELFF. DNA of the CDR3: TGTGCTAGCAGTTCTATACAGGGCACCGGGGAGCTGTTTTTT.

The gene calls are TRBV7-9 and TRBJ1-2, with D perhaps TRBD1 (5 bases). Trimming left V 5 bases short and J 6 bases short, with 13 bases between. From germline, CDR1 is SEHNR and CDR2 FQNEAQ (reference sequence). CDR3 size: 13 residues. CDR3 protein: CASSLPQDNGYTF. The CDR3 DNA sequence: TGTGCCAGCAGCCTCCCACAGGACAATGGCTACACCTTC.

For this clone: The junction and the germline gene differ at one end; a read error may be behind it. V gene TRBV7-9 combines with J gene TRBJ2-7; D ambiguous. Per the germline V gene, CDR1 is SEHNR and CDR2 is FQNEAQ (reference sequence). The CDR3 sequence is 11 residues long. The CDR3 DNA is TGTTCCAGCAGCTCCCCATACGAGCAGTACTTC. Protein sequence: CSSSSPYEQYF.

The chain carries TRBV7-2 and TRBJ1-5; D is perhaps TRBD1 (5 bases). V lost 5 bases, J lost 9 bases, and 20 bases lay in between. Germline loops: CDR1 SGHTA, CDR2 FQGNSA. This CDR3 region has 15 residues. The CDR3 DNA reads TGTGCCAGCAGCCGGACACTCGGGTCAGCTTTGCCCCAGCATTTT. It is translated as CASSRTLGSALPQHF. The full variable domain, in which reference TRBV7-2 and TRBJ1-5 provide the parts outside the CDR3, is GAGVSQSPSNKVTEKGKDVELRCDPISGHTALYWYRQSLGQGLEFLIYFQGNSAPDKSGLPSDRFSAERTGGSVSTLTIQRTQQEDSAVYLCASSRTLGSALPQHFGDGTRLSIL.

This clone was seen just once. J is TRBJ2-7 and V is TRBV7-2, with 7 bases aligning to TRBD1. V was clipped by 0 bases and J by 7 bases; unmatched bases: 6. CDR1 and CDR2 (germline): SGHTA, FQGNSA. The CDR3 length is 14 residues. The CDR3 DNA reads as TGTGCCAGCAGCTTAGCCCCAGGGGGTGATGAGCAGTACTTC. Amino acid sequence: CASSLAPGGDEQYF.

The rearrangement links TRBV6-1 to TRBJ1-1, with D possibly TRBD1 on 6 matching bases. Germline-derived CDR1 and CDR2 are MNHNS and SASEGT. V shed 10 bases and J shed 3 bases, with 15 bases lying between them. The length of the CDR3 is 13 residues. The CDR3 sequence is CAISSTGDTEAFF. The CDR3 nucleotides are TGTGCCATCTCTTCGACAGGCGACACTGAAGCTTTCTTT.

This sequence joins TRBV11-3 and TRBJ1-5, with D uncertain. Between the trimmed V and J ends, which lost 5 bases and 0 bases, there was a span of 14 bases. The CDR3 spans 16 residues. CDR1 and CDR2 (germline): SGHNT, YENEEA. The CDR3: CASSQSRGGSNQPQHF. DNA for the CDR3: TGTGCCAGCAGCCAGAGTCGGGGAGGTAGCAATCAGCCCCAGCATTTT.

The chain has TRBV2 and TRBJ2-2, with 8 bases lining up with TRBD1. Trimming cost V 6 bases and J 6 bases; bases outside gene matches: 3. This CDR3 has 13 residues. CDR1 is SNHLY and CDR2 is FYNNEI in the germline V gene. The CDR3: CASRLQGAGELFF. CDR3 coding DNA: TGTGCCAGCAGACTACAGGGGGCCGGGGAGCTGTTTTTT.

This chain joins TRBV25-1 and TRBJ2-1; D is perhaps TRBD1 (6 bases). Germline V lookup: CDR1 MGHDK, CDR2 SYGVNS. This CDR3 contains 15 residues. Between the trimmed V and J ends, which lost 3 bases and 4 bases, there was a span of 13 bases. The CDR3 sequence: CASSEQGSLYNEQFF. CDR3 bases: TGTGCCAGCAGTGAGCAGGGGTCCCTTTACAATGAGCAGTTCTTC.

The chain joins TRBV4-2 to TRBJ1-1; 9 bases agree with TRBD1. The CDR3 extends over 15 amino acids. CDR1 LGHNA and CDR2 YNFKEQ come from the germline V gene. V gave up 0 bases and J gave up 4 bases; unmatched junction bases: 3. CDR3 DNA sequence: TGTGCCAGCAGCCAAGAAGTGACAGGGGGCACTGAAGCTTTCTTT. The encoded protein is CASSQEVTGGTEAFF.

J is TRBJ2-1 and V is TRBV7-2, with 13 bases fitting TRBD2. This CDR3 is 16 amino acids long. The V and J ends lost 2 bases and 4 bases, in that order; junction bases with no gene match: 2. The V gene's germline CDR1 is SGHTA and CDR2 FQGNSA. The CDR3 protein is CASSLRLAGGYNEQFF. CDR3 nucleotides: TGTGCCAGCAGCTTAAGACTAGCGGGGGGTTACAATGAGCAGTTCTTC.

The genes are TRBV6-5 and TRBJ2-5; TRBD1 might be the D (5 bases). Deletions cut 2 bases from V and 5 bases from J, with 9 bases between. Germline loops: CDR1 MNHEY, CDR2 SVGAGI. This CDR3 spans 13 amino acids. This chain's CDR3 is CASSYRQGETQYF. As DNA, the CDR3 is TGTGCCAGCAGTTACAGGCAGGGTGAGACCCAGTACTTC.

This clone showed up just a few times. V is TRBV11-2 and J is TRBJ2-1, with a tentative D call TRBD1 (6 bases). The V end lost 3 bases, the J end lost 9 bases, and 15 bases lay between the germline ends. From germline, CDR1 is SGHAT and CDR2 FQNNGV. The CDR3 extends over 14 amino acids. In nucleotides, the CDR3 is TGTGCCAGCAGCTTCCCAGGACAGATTCGTGAGCAGTTCTTC. Amino acid sequence: CASSFPGQIREQFF.

V gene TRBV11-1 combines with J gene TRBJ2-2, with 8 bases that match TRBD1. The CDR3 contains 15 residues. Germline V gives CDR1 SGHAT, CDR2 FQDESV (reference sequence). Losses at the gene ends were 6 bases for V and 1 base for J; bases not matched to a gene: 4. The CDR3 nucleotides are TGTGCCAGCAGAATGGGACAGGTGAACACCGGGGAGCTGTTTTTT. Its translation: CASRMGQVNTGELFF. Combining the CDR3 with reference TRBV11-1 and TRBJ2-2 gives the whole variable domain EAEVAQSPRYKITEKSQAVAFWCDPISGHATLYWYRQILGQGPELLVQFQDESVVDDSQLPKDRFSAERLKGVDSTLKIQPAELGDSAMYLCASRMGQVNTGELFFGEGSRLTVL.

The rearrangement joins TRBV18 to TRBJ1-1, with TRBD1 as a possible D gene (5 bases). Trimming took 2 bases from V and 0 from J, leaving 10 bases between them. Germline CDR1 is KGHSH and CDR2 is LQKENI. This CDR3 has 15 amino acids. This CDR3 reads CASSPNQGMNTEAFF. CDR3 DNA: TGTGCCAGCTCACCAAACCAGGGCATGAACACTGAAGCTTTCTTT.

The chain carries TRBV6-5 and TRBJ1-1, with D tentatively TRBD1 (5 bases). Germline loops: CDR1 MNHEY, CDR2 SVGAGI. Trimming cost V 2 bases and J 1 base, with 5 bases left between them. The CDR3 runs to 13 residues. This chain's CDR3 is CASSYDRNTEAFF. CDR3 nucleotide sequence: TGTGCCAGCAGTTACGACAGGAACACTGAAGCTTTCTTT.

In this sample, this clone turned up a few times. CDR3 amino acids: CASSLGQTDGYTF. CDR3 DNA: TGTGCCAGCAGCTTAGGACAGACCGACGGCTACACCTTC. This chain links TRBV7-2 with TRBJ1-2, with D maybe TRBD1 (5 bases). Germline CDR1 reads SGHTA; CDR2 reads FQGNSA. V was shortened by 1 base and J by 8 bases, with 11 bases between the two germline ends. The CDR3 length is 13 residues.